This TCR beta chain was retrieved from a study of shared clonotypes between healthy human individuals. The V gene's germline CDR1 is SGHDN and CDR2 FVKESK. Trimming removed 0 bases from V and 1 base from J, with 9 bases in between. CDR3 size: 15 residues. Partitioning of CD4+ cells yielded a CD45RA+ naive subset and a CD45RA-negative memory subset. The protocol was immunoSEQ multiplex PCR, while the TCRdb copy is restricted to in-frame clones and leaves out a portion. The data contain millions of clones, approximately 94% of them seen just once; the ten biggest clones take up under 0.15%. The receptor was derived from a man between 18 and 29 years old in good health. V is TRBV14 and J is TRBJ1-1; D is uncertain. Specimen: naive CD4+ T cells sorted from blood. The subset denotes: CD45RA+ positively selected. CDR3 nucleotide sequence: TGTGCCAGCAGCCAAGACCACTTTCCGAACACTGAAGCTTTCTTT. Protein: CASSQDHFPNTEAFF.